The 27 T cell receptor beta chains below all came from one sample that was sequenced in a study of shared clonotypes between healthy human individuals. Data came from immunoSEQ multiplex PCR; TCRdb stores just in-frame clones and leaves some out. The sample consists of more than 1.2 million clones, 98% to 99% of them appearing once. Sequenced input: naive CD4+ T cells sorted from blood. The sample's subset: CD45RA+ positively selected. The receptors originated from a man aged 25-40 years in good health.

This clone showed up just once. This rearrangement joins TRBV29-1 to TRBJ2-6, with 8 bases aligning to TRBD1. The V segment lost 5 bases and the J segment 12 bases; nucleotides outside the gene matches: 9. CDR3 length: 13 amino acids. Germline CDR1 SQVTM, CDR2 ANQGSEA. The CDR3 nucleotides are TGCAGCGTTCCGGGACAGGCGTATGTCGTCCTGACTTTC. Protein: CSVPGQAYVVLTF.

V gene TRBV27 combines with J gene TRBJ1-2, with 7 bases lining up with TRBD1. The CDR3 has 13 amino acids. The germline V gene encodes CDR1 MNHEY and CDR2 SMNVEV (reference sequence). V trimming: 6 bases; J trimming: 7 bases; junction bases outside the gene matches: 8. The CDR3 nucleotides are TGTGCCAGCAGCCGCGACAGGGTTTCTGGCTACACCTTC. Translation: CASSRDRVSGYTF.

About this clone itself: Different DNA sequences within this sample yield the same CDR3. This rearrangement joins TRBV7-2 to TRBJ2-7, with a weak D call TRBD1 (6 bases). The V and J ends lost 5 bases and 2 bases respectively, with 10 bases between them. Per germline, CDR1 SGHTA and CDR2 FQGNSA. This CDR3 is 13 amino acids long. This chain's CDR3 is CASSVRDTYEQYF. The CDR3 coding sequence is TGTGCCAGCAGCGTTCGGGACACCTACGAGCAGTACTTC. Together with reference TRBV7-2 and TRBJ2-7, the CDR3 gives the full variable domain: GAGVSQSPSNKVTEKGKDVELRCDPISGHTALYWYRQSLGQGLEFLIYFQGNSAPDKSGLPSDRFSAERTGGSVSTLTIQRTQQEDSAVYLCASSVRDTYEQYFGPGTRLTVT.

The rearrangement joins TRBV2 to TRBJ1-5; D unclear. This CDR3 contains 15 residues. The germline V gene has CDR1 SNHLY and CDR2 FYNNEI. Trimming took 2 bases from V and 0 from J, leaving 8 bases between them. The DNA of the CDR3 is TGTGCCAGCAGTGAAATGGGGTATAGCAATCAGCCCCAGCATTTT. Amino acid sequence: CASSEMGYSNQPQHF. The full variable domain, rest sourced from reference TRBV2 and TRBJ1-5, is EPEVTQTPSHQVTQMGQEVILRCVPISNHLYFYWYRQILGQKVEFLVSFYNNEISEKSEIFDDQFSVERPDGSNFTLKIRSTKLEDSAMYFCASSEMGYSNQPQHFGDGTRLSIL.

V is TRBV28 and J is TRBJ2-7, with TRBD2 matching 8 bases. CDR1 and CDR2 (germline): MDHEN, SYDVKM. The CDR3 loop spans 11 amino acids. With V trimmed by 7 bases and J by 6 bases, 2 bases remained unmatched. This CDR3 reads CASNRGGEQYF. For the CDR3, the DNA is TGTGCCAGCAATCGGGGGGGCGAGCAGTACTTC.

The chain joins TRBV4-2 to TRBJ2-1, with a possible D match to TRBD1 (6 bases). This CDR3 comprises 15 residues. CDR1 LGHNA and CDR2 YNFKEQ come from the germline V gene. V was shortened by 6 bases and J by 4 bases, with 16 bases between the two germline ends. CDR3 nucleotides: TGTGCCAGCAGACAGGGCCGGGACATTTACAATGAGCAGTTCTTC. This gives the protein CASRQGRDIYNEQFF.

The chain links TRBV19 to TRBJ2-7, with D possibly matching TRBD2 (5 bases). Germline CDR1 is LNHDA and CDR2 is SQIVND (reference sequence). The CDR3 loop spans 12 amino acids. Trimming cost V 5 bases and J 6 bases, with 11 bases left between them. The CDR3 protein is CASSSWTSEQYF. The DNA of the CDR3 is TGTGCCAGTAGTTCCTGGACTTCCGAGCAGTACTTC.

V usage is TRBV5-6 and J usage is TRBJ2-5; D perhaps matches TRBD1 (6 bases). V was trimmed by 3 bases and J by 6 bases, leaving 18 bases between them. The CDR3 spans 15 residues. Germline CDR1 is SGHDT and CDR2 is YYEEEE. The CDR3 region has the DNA TGTGCCAGCAGCTCCGTCCAGGGGATCTCACAGACCCAGTACTTC. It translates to CASSSVQGISQTQYF.

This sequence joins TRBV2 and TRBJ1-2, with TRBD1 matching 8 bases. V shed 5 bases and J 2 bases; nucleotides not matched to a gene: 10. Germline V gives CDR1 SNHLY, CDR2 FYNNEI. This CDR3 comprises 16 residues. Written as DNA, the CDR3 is TGTGCCAGCAGTACTAAGCGGACAGGGTTAAACTATGGCTACACCTTC. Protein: CASSTKRTGLNYGYTF.

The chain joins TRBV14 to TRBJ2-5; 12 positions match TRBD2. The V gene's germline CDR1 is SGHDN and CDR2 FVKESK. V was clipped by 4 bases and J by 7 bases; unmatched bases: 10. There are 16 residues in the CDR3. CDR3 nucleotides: TGTGCCAGCAGCCGCGGACTAGCGGGACCTTTGGGGACCCAGTACTTC. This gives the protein CASSRGLAGPLGTQYF.

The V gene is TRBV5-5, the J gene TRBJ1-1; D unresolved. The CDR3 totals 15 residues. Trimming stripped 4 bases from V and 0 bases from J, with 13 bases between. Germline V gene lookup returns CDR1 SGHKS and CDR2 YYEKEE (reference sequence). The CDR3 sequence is CASSLRAGLNTEAFF. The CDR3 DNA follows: TGTGCCAGCAGCCTCCGCGCTGGGCTGAACACTGAAGCTTTCTTT.

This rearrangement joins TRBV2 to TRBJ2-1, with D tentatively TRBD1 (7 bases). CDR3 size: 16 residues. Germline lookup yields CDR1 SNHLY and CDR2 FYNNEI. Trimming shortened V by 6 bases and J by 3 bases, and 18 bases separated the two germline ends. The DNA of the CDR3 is TGTGCCAGCAGCGGAGGGGGCAGCGGATACTACAATGAGCAGTTCTTC. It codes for CASSGGGSGYYNEQFF. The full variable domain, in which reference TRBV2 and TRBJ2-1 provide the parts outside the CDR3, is EPEVTQTPSHQVTQMGQEVILRCVPISNHLYFYWYRQILGQKVEFLVSFYNNEISEKSEIFDDQFSVERPDGSNFTLKIRSTKLEDSAMYFCASSGGGSGYYNEQFFGPGTRLTVL.

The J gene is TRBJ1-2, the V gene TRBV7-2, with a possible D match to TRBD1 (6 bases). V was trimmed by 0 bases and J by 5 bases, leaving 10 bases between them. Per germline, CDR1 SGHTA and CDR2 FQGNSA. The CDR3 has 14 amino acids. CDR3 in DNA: TGTGCCAGCAGCTTAGCCTCAGGGGATTATGGCTACACCTTC. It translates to CASSLASGDYGYTF. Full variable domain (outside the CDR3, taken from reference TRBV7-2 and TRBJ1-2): GAGVSQSPSNKVTEKGKDVELRCDPISGHTALYWYRQSLGQGLEFLIYFQGNSAPDKSGLPSDRFSAERTGGSVSTLTIQRTQQEDSAVYLCASSLASGDYGYTFGSGTRLTVV.

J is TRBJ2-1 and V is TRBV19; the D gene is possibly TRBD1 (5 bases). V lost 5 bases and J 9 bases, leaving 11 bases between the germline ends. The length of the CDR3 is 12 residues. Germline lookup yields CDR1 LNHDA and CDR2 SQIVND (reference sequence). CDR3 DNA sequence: TGTGCCAGTAGTCCAGGGTATGGTGAGCAGTTCTTC. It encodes CASSPGYGEQFF.

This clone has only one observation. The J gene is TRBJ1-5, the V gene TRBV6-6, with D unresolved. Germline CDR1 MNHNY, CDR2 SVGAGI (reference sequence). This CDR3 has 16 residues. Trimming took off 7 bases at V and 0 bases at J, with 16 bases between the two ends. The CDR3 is CASKPQRVNSNQPQHF. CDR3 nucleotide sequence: TGTGCCAGCAAACCTCAGAGGGTAAATAGCAATCAGCCCCAGCATTTT.

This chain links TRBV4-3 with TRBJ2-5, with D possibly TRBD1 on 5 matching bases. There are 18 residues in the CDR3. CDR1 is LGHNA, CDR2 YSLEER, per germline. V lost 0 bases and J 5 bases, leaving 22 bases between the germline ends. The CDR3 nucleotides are TGCGCCAGCAGCCAAGATTATAGGGGCATGGGGCCGAGGGAGACCCAGTACTTC. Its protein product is CASSQDYRGMGPRETQYF.

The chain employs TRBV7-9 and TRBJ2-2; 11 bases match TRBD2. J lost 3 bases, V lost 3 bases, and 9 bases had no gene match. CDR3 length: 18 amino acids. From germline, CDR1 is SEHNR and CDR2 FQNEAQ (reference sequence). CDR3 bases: TGTGCCAGCAGCTTTAAACTAGCGGGAGTCGCGTACACCGGGGAGCTGTTTTTT. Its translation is CASSFKLAGVAYTGELFF.

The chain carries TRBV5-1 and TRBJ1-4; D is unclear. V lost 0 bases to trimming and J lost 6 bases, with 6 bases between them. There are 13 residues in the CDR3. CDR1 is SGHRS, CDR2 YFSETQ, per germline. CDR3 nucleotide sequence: TGCGCCAGCAGCTTGGCGGAGCATGAAAAACTGTTTTTT. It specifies CASSLAEHEKLFF.

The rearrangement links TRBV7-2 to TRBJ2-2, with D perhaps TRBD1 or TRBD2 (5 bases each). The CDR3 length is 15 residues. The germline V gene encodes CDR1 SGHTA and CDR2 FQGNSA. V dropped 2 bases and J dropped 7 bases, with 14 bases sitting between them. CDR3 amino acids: CASSLPAGAHGELFF. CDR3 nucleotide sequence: TGTGCCAGCAGCTTACCAGCCGGGGCTCACGGGGAGCTGTTTTTT.

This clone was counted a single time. CDR3 amino acids: CATRTGTAFF. For the CDR3, the DNA is TGTGCCACCCGAACAGGGACGGCTTTCTTT. The V call is TRBV28, the J call TRBJ1-1, with D tentatively TRBD1 (6 bases). The length of the CDR3 is 10 residues. Trimming took 10 bases from V and 11 from J, leaving 14 bases between them. CDR1 is MDHEN, CDR2 SYDVKM, per germline.

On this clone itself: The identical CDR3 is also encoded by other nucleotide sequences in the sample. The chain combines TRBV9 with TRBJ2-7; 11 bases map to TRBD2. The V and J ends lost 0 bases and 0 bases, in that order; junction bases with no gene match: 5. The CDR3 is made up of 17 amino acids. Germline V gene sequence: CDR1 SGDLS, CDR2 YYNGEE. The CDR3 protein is CASSVAPTSGSSYEQYF. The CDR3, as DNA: TGTGCCAGCAGCGTAGCCCCAACTAGCGGGAGCTCCTACGAGCAGTACTTC.

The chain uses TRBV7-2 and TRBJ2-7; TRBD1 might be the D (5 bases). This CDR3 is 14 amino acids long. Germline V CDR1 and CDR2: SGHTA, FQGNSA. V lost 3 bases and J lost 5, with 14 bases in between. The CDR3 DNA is TGTGCCAGCAGCTTGGGGCCCAGGAGAGACGAGCAGTACTTC. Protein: CASSLGPRRDEQYF.

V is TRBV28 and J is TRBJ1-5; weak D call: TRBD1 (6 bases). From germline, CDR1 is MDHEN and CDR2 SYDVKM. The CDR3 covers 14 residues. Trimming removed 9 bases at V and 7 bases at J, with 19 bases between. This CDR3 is CARYRDMGSQPQHF. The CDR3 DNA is TGTGCCAGATACCGGGACATGGGAAGCCAGCCCCAGCATTTT.

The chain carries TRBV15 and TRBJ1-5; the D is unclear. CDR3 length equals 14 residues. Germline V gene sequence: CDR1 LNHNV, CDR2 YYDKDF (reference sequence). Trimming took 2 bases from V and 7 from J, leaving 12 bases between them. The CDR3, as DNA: TGTGCCACCAGCAGAAACTCCAAGGACCAGCCCCAGCATTTT. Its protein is CATSRNSKDQPQHF.

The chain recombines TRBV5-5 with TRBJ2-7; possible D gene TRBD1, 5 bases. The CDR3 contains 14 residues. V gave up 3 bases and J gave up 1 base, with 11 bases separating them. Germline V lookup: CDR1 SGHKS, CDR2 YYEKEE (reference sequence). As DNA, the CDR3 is TGTGCCAGCAGCTCCTTGACAGCTTCCTACGAGCAGTACTTC. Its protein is CASSSLTASYEQYF.

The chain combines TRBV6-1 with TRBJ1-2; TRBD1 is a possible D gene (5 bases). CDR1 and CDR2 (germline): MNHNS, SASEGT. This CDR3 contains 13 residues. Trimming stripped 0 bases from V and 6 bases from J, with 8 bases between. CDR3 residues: CASSEAGPDGYTF. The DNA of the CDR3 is TGTGCCAGCAGTGAAGCGGGGCCGGATGGCTACACCTTC.

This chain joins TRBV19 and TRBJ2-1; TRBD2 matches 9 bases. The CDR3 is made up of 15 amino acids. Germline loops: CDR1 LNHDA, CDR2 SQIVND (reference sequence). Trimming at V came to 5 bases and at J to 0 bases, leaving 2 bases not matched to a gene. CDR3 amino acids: CASSLLAGSYNEQFF. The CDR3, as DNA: TGTGCCAGTAGTCTACTAGCGGGCTCCTACAATGAGCAGTTCTTC.